The text below deals with one TCR beta chain. Its target is not known. Germline V gene sequence: CDR1 DFQATT, CDR2 SNEGSKA (reference sequence). Trimming left V 6 bases short and J 2 bases short, with 16 bases between. This CDR3 contains 14 residues. The record originates from a study of response to subunit inactivated influenza vaccine. TCRdb passed the RT-PCR reads through MiXCR, listing each CDR3 protein once. The data contain 450,000 to 600,000 distinct CDR3 sequences, more than 15% of them seen just once; the ten biggest clones take up 2.5% to 3.5%. Whole-study findings and limits: Authors suggested few new T cells are recruited by each seasonal influenza vaccination.

Specimen: CD4+ T cells sorted from PBMCs, collected approximately 25 months after vaccination. This clonotype was sampled from a man aged 50 to 69 who received an inactivated influenza vaccine. V is TRBV20-1 and J is TRBJ2-5; no definite D call. The CDR3 DNA follows: TGCAGTGCCCGCTGGGCAGGCAAGCAAGAGACCCAGTACTTC. Protein sequence: CSARWAGKQETQYF.